This entry features one TCR beta chain sequence. What this receptor recognizes is not known. The record has no base qualities; no much larger clone is one base away. The CDR3 numbers 14 residues from cysteine through phenylalanine. Only CDR3 DNA remains: 42 bases, in frame from the first base. The germline V gene (reference sequence) gives CDR1 as LNHDA and CDR2 as SQIVND. From V the trimming removes 7 bases and from J it removes 4 bases, while the gene matches leave 7 bases of the junction unaccounted for. The data are from a study of blood T cell repertoires in COVID-19 (dated by TCRdb to the early 2020s). Context from the whole study: Collaborator samples came from the United States, Italy and Spain and covered acute and convalescent phases of COVID-19. The prospective study material was composed of cDNA or gDNA derived from T cells, B-cell-depleted T cells, or PBMCs. A de-identified subject ID, COVID-19 status, age in years and sex were almost always included in the sample metadata. Where HLA class I and class II types were available, the types were taken from metadata supplied by the sample provider, not from assay-based typing. Deeply sampled blood TCRbeta repertoires from subjects exposed to, actively infected with, or recovered from COVID-19 were included in the dataset. Samples came from the ongoing ImmuneRACE study (first 160 participants) plus 1,254 subjects from 6 global collaborators. The repertoires were released in a freely available public database meant as a resource for research on the immune response to SARS-CoV-2. Study-wide findings and limitations: Clinical and demographic metadata were provided uncurated, with the amount varying by source and participant.

Whole blood was collected in K2EDTA tubes by collaborating institutions according to the institutions' own protocols. For TCRbeta analysis, collaborators shipped samples in one of three forms: frozen whole blood, isolated PBMCs, or DNA extracted from either of those sample types. The immunoSEQ Assay, a bias-controlled multiplex PCR, was used to amplify TCRbeta CDR3 regions from genomic DNA. Regarding the original processing steps: The number of nucleated cells in each sample was estimated from the amplification of reference gene primers within the assay. To quantify the absolute abundance of each unique TCRbeta CDR3 rearrangement, sequence reads were collapsed and filtered. For each sample, productive Simpson clonality was calculated as the square root of Simpson's diversity index over productive rearrangements. Held by TCRdb, this immuneACCESS table contains in-frame sequences only and omits some clones. Under half of the omission traces to an unresolved V gene where checked; the cause of the rest is unknown. For V, J and clone size, that table is used; D and trimming come from the DNA. For this sample there are 250,000 to 350,000 clones; approximately 85% appear just once. The top ten clones comprise about 1.6% of the sample.

Recombination linked TRBV19 to TRBJ1-3; 7 central nucleotides agree with TRBD1. Sequencing was carried out using peripheral blood. The sequence came from a woman aged 50 to 60 with acute or convalescent COVID-19. The nucleotide sequence is given as TGTGCCAGTAACCACAGGGGACCCGGAAACACCATATATTTT. Its translation reads: CASNHRGPGNTIYF.